A selection of T cell receptor beta chains follows, all from one sample in a study of CD8 T cells in Susac syndrome. In TCRdb, the immunoSEQ multiplex PCR reads were re-called with MiXCR into one record per CDR3 protein. This table has about 250,000 distinct CDR3 sequences, about 94% appearing once. Sequenced material: CD4+ T cells from PBMCs. These receptors all stem from a human donor with multiple sclerosis. The conserved cysteine and the conserved F or W are not part of the CDR3 here. The size entry is marked missing in some rows and otherwise reads once, few, many or a size class.

>few|TRBV30|TRBJ1-2
AMSGTGRGYT
>-|TRBV29-1|TRBJ2-2
SVRDSGHTGELF
>-|TRBV2|TRBJ2-1
ASRASGGSYNEQF
>-|TRBV6-1|TRBJ2-2
ASGDSSLNTGELF
>-|TRBV19|TRBJ2-4
ASSRPGQGTKNIQY
>-|TRBV3-1|TRBJ2-1
ASSQAGTNNEQF
>-|TRBV6-4|TRBJ2-5
ASSDSTVLQETQY
>-|TRBV4-1|TRBJ2-1
ASSQVPRDNEQF
>-|TRBV20-1|TRBJ1-2
SARPIDSDYGYT
>-|TRBV18|TRBJ2-7
ASSRGDSFYEQY
>-|TRBV4-1|TRBJ2-1
ASSQVSGTSASSYNEQF
>-|TRBV18|TRBJ1-4
ASSTGLNEKLF
>-|TRBV12-3/TRBV12-4|TRBJ2-1
ASSSVAGGNNEQF
>-|TRBV3-1|TRBJ2-3
ASSQPGDHTDTQY
>-|TRBV6-1|TRBJ2-5
AGQRRGETQY
>-|TRBV30|TRBJ1-1
AWIGQPNTEAF
>-|TRBV5-1|TRBJ2-1
ASSTFRGLEQF
>-|TRBV27|TRBJ1-2
ASSHRGLNYGYT
>-|TRBV3-1|TRBJ1-1
ASSQVEAEAF
>-|TRBV20-1|TRBJ2-1
SARLAGEHNEQF
>-|TRBV6-4|TRBJ1-5
ASSDCELRVTLRVLGPQH
>-|TRBV3-1|TRBJ2-3
ASSQAGFTDTQY
>once|TRBV4-2|TRBJ1-2
ASSQERGATYGYT
>-|TRBV11-1|TRBJ1-4
ASSPPGRGREKLF
>-|TRBV4-2|TRBJ2-3
ASSQGDSSTDTQY
>-|TRBV7-2|TRBJ2-7
ASSPSGQGAYEQY
>once|TRBV12-3/TRBV12-4|TRBJ1-6
ASSPTGGGSPLH
>-|TRBV18|TRBJ1-5
ASSPERSNQPQH
>-|TRBV28|TRBJ1-2
ASSLWDGAYYGYT
>-|TRBV19|TRBJ1-5
ASTLGIQPQH
>once|TRBV4-1|TRBJ2-5
ASSQEVAGGETQY
>-|TRBV4-1|TRBJ2-3
ASSHVDRTDTQY
>-|TRBV29-1|TRBJ1-2
SAALGANYGYT
>-|TRBV4-2|TRBJ2-3
ASSPALGGGTDTQY
>once|TRBV6-6|TRBJ1-5
ASSYSRRAPNQPQH
>-|TRBV27|TRBJ2-7
ASSQGGHEQY
>-|TRBV7-9|TRBJ2-1
ASSHAGGNEQF
>-|TRBV9|TRBJ1-2
ASSVQGSHPYGYT
>-|TRBV6-1|TRBJ1-1
ASLAYRGPFGTEAF
>-|TRBV2|TRBJ1-2
ASKHYYPDRENGYT
>once|TRBV18|TRBJ1-1
ASSRQGAVEAF
>-|TRBV9|TRBJ2-7
ASSGPRDGFSYEQY
>-|TRBV5-6|TRBJ2-3
ASRTTSGGEDTQY
>-|TRBV5-1|TRBJ2-7
ASSKELAGSTYEQY
>-|TRBV24-1|TRBJ2-6
ATSLTGTGANVLT
>once|TRBV29-1|TRBJ2-1
SVTAGLFNEQF
>-|TRBV6-5|TRBJ1-2
ASSYSGAGDYGYT
>-|TRBV25-1|TRBJ1-6
ASKSSYNSPLH
>-|TRBV11-2|TRBJ1-4
ASSRRGIEEKLF
>-|TRBV29-1|TRBJ1-1
SVLGGQMNTEAF
>once|TRBV18|TRBJ2-3
ASSPPLSTDTQY
>-|TRBV12-3/TRBV12-4|TRBJ1-5
ASSSGTGLGDQPQH
>-|TRBV28|TRBJ2-5
ASSFGGLDTQETQY
>-|TRBV6-1|TRBJ2-2
ASRPPGLAVTGELF
>-|TRBV7-2|TRBJ2-7
ASSLDGALEQY